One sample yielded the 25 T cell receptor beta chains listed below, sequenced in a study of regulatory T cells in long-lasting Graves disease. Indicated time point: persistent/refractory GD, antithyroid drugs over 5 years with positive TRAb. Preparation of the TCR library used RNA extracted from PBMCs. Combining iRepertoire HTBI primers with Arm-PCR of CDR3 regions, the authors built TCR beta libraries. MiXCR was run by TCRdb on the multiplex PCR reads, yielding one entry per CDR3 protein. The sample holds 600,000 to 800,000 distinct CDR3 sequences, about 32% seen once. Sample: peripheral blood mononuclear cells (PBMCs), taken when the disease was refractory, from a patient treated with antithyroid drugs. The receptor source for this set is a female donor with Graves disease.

CDR3 residues: CAWSSATYEQYF. As DNA, the CDR3 is TGTGCCTGGAGTTCAGCTACCTACGAGCAGTACTTC. The chain couples TRBV30 to TRBJ2-7; D remains ambiguous. This CDR3 is 12 amino acids long. Trimming pared 2 bases from V and 2 bases from J, leaving 7 bases between. Germline loops: CDR1 GTSNPN, CDR2 SVGIG (reference sequence).

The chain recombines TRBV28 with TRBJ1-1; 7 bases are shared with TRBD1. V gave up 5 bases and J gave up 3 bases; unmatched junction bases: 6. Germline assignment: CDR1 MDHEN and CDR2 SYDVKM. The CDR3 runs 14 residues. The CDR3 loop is CASSTRQGHTEAFF. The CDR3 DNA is TGTGCCAGCAGTACCAGACAGGGCCACACTGAAGCTTTCTTT.

The DNA for the CDR3 is TGTGCCACCAGAAGGGGGGATCAGCCCCAGCATTTT. Its translation is CATRRGDQPQHF. The chain has TRBV7-2 and TRBJ1-5; perhaps TRBD1 as D (6 bases). The V and J ends lost 10 bases and 5 bases respectively, with 12 bases between them. The CDR3 has 12 residues. Germline V gene data show CDR1 as SGHTA and CDR2 as FQGNSA.

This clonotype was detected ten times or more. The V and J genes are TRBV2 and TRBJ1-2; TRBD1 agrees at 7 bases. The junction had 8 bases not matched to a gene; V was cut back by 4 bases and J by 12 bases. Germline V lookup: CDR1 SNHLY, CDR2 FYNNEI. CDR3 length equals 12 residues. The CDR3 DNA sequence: TGTGCCAGCAGTGTCCGGGACAGAGAAGACACCTTC. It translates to CASSVRDREDTF.

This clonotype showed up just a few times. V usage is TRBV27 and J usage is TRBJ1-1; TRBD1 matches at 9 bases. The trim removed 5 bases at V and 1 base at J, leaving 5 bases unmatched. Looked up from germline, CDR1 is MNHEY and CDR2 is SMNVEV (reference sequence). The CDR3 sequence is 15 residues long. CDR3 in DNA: TGTGCCAGCAGTCTCACAGGGGGCCAGAACACTGAAGCTTTCTTT. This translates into CASSLTGGQNTEAFF.

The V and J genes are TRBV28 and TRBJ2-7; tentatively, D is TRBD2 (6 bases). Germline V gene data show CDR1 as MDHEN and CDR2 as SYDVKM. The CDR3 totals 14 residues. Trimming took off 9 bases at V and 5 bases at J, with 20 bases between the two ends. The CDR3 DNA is TGTGCCAGACGGGAGACTGGGTATACCCACGAGCAGTACTTC. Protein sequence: CARRETGYTHEQYF.

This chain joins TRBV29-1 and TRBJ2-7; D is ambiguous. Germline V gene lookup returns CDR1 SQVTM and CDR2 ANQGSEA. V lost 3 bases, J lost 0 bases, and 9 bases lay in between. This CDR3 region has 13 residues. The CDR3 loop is CSVEEPASYEQYF. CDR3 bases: TGCAGCGTTGAGGAGCCCGCCTCCTACGAGCAGTACTTC.

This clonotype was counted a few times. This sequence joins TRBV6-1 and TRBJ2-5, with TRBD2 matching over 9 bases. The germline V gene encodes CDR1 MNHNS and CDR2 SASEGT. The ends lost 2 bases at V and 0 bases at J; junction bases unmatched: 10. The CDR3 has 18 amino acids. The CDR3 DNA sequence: TGTGCCAGCAGTGAAAACCTAGCGGGGACACCGTACCAAGAGACCCAGTACTTC. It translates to CASSENLAGTPYQETQYF.

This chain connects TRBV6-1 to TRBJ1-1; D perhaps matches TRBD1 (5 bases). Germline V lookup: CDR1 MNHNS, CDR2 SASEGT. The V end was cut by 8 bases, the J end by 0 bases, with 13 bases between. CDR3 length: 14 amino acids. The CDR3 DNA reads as TGTGCCAGCTGTCCGGGACCAATGAACACTGAAGCTTTCTTT. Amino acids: CASCPGPMNTEAFF.

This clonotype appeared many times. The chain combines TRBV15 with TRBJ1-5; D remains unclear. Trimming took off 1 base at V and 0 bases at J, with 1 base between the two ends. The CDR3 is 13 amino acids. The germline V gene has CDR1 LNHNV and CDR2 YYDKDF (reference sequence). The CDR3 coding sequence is TGTGCCACCAGCAGAGGTAGCAATCAGCCCCAGCATTTT. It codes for CATSRGSNQPQHF.

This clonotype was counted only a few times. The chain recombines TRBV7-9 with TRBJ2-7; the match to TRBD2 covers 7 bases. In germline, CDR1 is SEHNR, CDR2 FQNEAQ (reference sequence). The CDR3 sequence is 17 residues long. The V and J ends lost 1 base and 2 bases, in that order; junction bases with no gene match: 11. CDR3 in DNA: TGTGCCAGCAGCTTAGGGGGGGTGGCGGGAGCCCCCTACGAGCAGTACTTC. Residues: CASSLGGVAGAPYEQYF.

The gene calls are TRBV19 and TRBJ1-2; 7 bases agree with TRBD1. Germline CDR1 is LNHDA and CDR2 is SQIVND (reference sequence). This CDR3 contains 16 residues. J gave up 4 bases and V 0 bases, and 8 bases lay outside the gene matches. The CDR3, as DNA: TGTGCCAGTAGTATAGACCGGGACAGCCATTTCTATGGCTACACCTTC. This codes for CASSIDRDSHFYGYTF.

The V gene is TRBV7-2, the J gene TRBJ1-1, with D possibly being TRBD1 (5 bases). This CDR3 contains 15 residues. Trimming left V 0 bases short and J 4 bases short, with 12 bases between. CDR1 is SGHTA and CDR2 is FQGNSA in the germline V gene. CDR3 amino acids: CASSLASAGVTEAFF. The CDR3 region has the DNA TGTGCCAGCAGCTTAGCGTCGGCGGGGGTCACTGAAGCTTTCTTT.

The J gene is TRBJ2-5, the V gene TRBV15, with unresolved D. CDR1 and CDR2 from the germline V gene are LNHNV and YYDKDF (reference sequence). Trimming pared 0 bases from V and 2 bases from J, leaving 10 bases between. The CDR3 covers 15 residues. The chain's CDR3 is CATSRDRNPQETQYF. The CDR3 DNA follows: TGTGCCACCAGCAGAGATAGGAACCCGCAAGAGACCCAGTACTTC.

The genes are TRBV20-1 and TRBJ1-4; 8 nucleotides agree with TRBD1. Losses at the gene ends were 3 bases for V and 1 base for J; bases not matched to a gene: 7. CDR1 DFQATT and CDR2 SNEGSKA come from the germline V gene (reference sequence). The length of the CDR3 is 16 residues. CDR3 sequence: CSASQGARGTNEKLFF. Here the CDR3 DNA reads TGCAGTGCTAGCCAGGGGGCGCGTGGAACTAATGAAAAACTGTTTTTT.

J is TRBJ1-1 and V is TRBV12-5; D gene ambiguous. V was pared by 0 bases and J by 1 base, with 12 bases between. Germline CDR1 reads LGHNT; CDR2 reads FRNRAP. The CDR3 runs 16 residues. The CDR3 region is CASGLVTGRTNTEAFF. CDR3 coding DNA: TGTGCTAGTGGTTTGGTCACTGGGCGAACGAACACTGAAGCTTTCTTT.

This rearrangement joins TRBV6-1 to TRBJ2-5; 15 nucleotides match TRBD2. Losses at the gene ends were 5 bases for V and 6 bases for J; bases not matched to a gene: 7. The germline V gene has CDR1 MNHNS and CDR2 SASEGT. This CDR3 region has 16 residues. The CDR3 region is CASSPTGLAGGKTQYF. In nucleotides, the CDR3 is TGTGCCAGCAGTCCGACGGGACTAGCGGGAGGAAAGACCCAGTACTTC.

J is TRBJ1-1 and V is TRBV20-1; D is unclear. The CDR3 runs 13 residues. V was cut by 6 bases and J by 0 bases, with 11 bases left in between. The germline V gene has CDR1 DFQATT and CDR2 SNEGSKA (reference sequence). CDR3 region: CSARTNMNTEAFF. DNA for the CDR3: TGCAGTGCCAGGACTAATATGAACACTGAAGCTTTCTTT.

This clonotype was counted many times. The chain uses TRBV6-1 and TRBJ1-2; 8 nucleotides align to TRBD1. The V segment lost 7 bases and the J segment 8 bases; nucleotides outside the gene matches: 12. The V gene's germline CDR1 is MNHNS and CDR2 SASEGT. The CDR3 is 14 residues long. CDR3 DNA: TGTGCCAGCATAAGGGACAGGTTCAAAGGAGGCTACACCTTC. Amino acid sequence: CASIRDRFKGGYTF.

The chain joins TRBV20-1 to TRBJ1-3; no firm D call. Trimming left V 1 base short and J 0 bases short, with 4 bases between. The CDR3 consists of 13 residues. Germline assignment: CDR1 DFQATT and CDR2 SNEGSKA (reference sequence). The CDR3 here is CSARANSGNTIYF. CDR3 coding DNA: TGCAGTGCTAGAGCGAACTCTGGAAACACCATATATTTT.

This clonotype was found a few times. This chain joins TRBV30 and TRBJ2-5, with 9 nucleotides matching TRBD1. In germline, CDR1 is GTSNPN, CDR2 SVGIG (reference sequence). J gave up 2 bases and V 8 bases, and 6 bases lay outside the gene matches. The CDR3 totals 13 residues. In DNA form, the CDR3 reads TGTGCCGGGGACAGGGAGAATCAAGAGACCCAGTACTTC. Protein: CAGDRENQETQYF.

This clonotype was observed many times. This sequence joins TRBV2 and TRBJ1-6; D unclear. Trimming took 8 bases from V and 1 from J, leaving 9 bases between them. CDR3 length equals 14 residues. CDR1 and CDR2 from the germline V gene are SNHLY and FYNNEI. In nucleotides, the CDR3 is TGTGCCAGCGCTCAGGAGTCCTATAATTCACCCCTCCACTTT. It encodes CASAQESYNSPLHF.

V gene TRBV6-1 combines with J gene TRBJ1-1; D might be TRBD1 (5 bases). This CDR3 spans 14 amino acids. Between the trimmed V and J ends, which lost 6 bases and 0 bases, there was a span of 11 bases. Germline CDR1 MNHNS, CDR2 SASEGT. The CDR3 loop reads CASSRDALNTEAFF. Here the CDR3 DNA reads TGTGCCAGCAGCCGGGACGCCCTGAACACTGAAGCTTTCTTT.

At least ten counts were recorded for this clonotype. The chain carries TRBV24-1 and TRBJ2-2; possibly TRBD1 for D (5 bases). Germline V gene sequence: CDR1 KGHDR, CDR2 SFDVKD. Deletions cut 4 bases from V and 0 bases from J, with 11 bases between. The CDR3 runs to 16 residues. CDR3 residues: CATSDVQGSNTGELFF. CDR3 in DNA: TGTGCCACCAGTGACGTCCAGGGTTCGAACACCGGGGAGCTGTTTTTT.

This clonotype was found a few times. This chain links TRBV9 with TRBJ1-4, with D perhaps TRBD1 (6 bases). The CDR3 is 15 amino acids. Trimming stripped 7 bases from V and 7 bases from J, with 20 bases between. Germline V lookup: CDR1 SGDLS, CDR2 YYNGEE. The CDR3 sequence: CASPGRWGHREKLFF. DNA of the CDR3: TGTGCCAGCCCGGGGCGTTGGGGACACCGTGAAAAACTGTTTTTT.